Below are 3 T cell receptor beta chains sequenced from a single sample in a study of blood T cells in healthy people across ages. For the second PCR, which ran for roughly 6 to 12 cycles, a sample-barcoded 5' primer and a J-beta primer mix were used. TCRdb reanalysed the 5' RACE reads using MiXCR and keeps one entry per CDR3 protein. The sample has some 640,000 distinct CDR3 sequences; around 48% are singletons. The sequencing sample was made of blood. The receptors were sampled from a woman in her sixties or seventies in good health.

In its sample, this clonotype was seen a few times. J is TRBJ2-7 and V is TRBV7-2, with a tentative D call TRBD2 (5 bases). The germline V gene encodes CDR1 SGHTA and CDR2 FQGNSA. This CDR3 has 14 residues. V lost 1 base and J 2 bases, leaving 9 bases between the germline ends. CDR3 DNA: TGTGCCAGCAGCTTAGTTTTACTAGCCTACGAGCAGTACTTC. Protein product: CASSLVLLAYEQYF.

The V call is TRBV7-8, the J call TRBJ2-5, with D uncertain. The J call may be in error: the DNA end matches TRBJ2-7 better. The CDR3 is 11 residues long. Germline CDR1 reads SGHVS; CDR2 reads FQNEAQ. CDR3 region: CASRMVYEQYF. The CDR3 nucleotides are TGTGCCAGCAGAATGGTTTACGAGCAGTACTTC.

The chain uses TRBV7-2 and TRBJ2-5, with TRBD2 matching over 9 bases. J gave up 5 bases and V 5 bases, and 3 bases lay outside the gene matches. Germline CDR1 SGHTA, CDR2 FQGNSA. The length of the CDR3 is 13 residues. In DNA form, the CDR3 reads TGTGCCAGCAGCGAGGGACTAGCCGAGACCCAGTACTTC. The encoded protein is CASSEGLAETQYF.